These T cell receptor beta chains were read from a single sample in a study of blood T cell repertoires in COVID-19. Produced via immunoSEQ multiplex PCR; TCRdb's table is partial and in-frame only. Of about 80,000 clones in the sample, approximately 80% are singletons; the top ten hold around 13%. The sample consisted of peripheral blood. All receptors derive from a human donor in a cohort sampled during active COVID-19. Each CDR3 is given with its conserved first and last residue. The D gene is left open where the match is weak. Expanded clones get a size class; other rows say once, few or many, or leave the size out.

j_gene: TRBJ1-1; d_gene: TRBD1; v_gene: TRBV28; abundance: .; CDR3aa: CASSRTGGDTEAFF; CDR3nt: TGTGCCAGCAGCCGGACAGGGGGGGACACTGAAGCTTTCTTT
j_gene: TRBJ2-3; d_gene: .; v_gene: TRBV5-1; abundance: .; CDR3aa: CASSLSPGTDTQYF; CDR3nt: TGCGCCAGCAGCTTAAGTCCAGGAACAGATACGCAGTATTTT
j_gene: TRBJ1-1; d_gene: .; v_gene: TRBV7-9; abundance: .; CDR3aa: CASSSNRIVPEAFF; CDR3nt: TGTGCCAGCAGCTCAAACAGGATCGTGCCTGAAGCTTTCTTT
j_gene: TRBJ2-2; d_gene: .; v_gene: TRBV28; abundance: .; CDR3aa: CASSYAGSAGLIGELFF; CDR3nt: TGTGCCAGCAGTTACGCTGGTTCGGCAGGGTTGATCGGGGAGCTGTTTTTT
j_gene: TRBJ1-2; d_gene: .; v_gene: TRBV7-5; abundance: .; CDR3aa: CARSLAGTGTDGYTF; CDR3nt: TGTGCCAGAAGCTTAGCGGGGACAGGGACCGATGGCTACACCTTC
j_gene: TRBJ1-1; d_gene: .; v_gene: TRBV25-1; abundance: .; CDR3aa: CASSEFGGNTEAFF; CDR3nt: TGTGCCAGCAGTGAATTCGGAGGGAACACTGAAGCTTTCTTT
j_gene: TRBJ2-7; d_gene: TRBD1; v_gene: TRBV6-5; abundance: .; CDR3aa: CASMRGQGVYEQYF; CDR3nt: TGTGCCAGCATGAGGGGACAGGGGGTCTACGAGCAGTACTTC
j_gene: TRBJ2-2; d_gene: .; v_gene: TRBV7-9; abundance: .; CDR3aa: CASSSTGALRNGELFF; CDR3nt: TGTGCCAGCAGCTCGACAGGCGCCCTAAGGAACGGGGAGCTGTTTTTT
j_gene: TRBJ2-7; d_gene: .; v_gene: TRBV6-5; abundance: .; CDR3aa: CASSPRTAGEQYF; CDR3nt: TGTGCCAGCAGCCCCAGGACCGCGGGGGAGCAGTACTTC
j_gene: TRBJ1-5; d_gene: .; v_gene: TRBV6-1; abundance: .; CDR3aa: CASSELRDNQPQHF; CDR3nt: TGTGCCAGCAGTGAACTGAGGGACAATCAGCCCCAGCATTTT
j_gene: TRBJ2-1; d_gene: TRBD2; v_gene: TRBV5-1; abundance: .; CDR3aa: CASSMTSGGSYNEQFF; CDR3nt: TGCGCCAGCAGCATGACTAGCGGGGGCTCCTACAATGAGCAGTTCTTC
j_gene: TRBJ1-5; d_gene: .; v_gene: TRBV19; abundance: few; CDR3aa: CASSRAFYESQHF; CDR3nt: TGTGCCAGTAGTAGGGCCTTTTATGAGTCCCAGCATTTT
j_gene: TRBJ1-3; d_gene: TRBD1; v_gene: TRBV2; abundance: .; CDR3aa: CASSTLGQASTIYF; CDR3nt: TGTGCCAGCAGTACGTTGGGACAGGCTAGCACCATATATTTT
j_gene: TRBJ1-1; d_gene: .; v_gene: TRBV18; abundance: once; CDR3aa: CASSSGMNTEAFF; CDR3nt: TGTGCCAGCTCGAGTGGTATGAACACTGAAGCTTTCTTT
j_gene: TRBJ2-5; d_gene: TRBD2; v_gene: TRBV3-1/TRBV3-2; abundance: once; CDR3aa: CASSHGLAGGGTRETQYF; CDR3nt: TGTGCCAGCAGCCACGGACTAGCGGGGGGTGGTACACGAGAGACCCAGTACTTC
j_gene: TRBJ1-6; d_gene: .; v_gene: TRBV5-4; abundance: .; CDR3aa: CASSLDRYNSPLHF; CDR3nt: TGTGCCAGCAGCTTGGACAGATATAATTCACCCCTCCACTTT
j_gene: TRBJ2-7; d_gene: TRBD1; v_gene: TRBV3-1/TRBV3-2; abundance: .; CDR3aa: CASSLGQGRYEQYF; CDR3nt: TGTGCCAGCAGCCTTGGACAGGGTAGGTACGAGCAGTACTTC
j_gene: TRBJ1-5; d_gene: .; v_gene: TRBV6-5; abundance: .; CDR3aa: CASSYPIDRTQHF; CDR3nt: TGTGCCAGCAGTTACCCTATTGACAGAACCCAGCATTTT
j_gene: TRBJ1-5; d_gene: .; v_gene: TRBV19; abundance: few; CDR3aa: CASSIDPAGWQPQHF; CDR3nt: TGTGCCAGTAGTATAGATCCCGCAGGGTGGCAGCCCCAGCATTTT
j_gene: TRBJ2-7; d_gene: TRBD1; v_gene: TRBV11-3; abundance: .; CDR3aa: CASGEDRADEQYF; CDR3nt: TGTGCCAGCGGGGAGGACAGGGCGGACGAGCAGTACTTC
j_gene: TRBJ2-3; d_gene: TRBD2; v_gene: TRBV15; abundance: once; CDR3aa: CATSRDRGTSGTDTQYF; CDR3nt: TGTGCCACCAGCAGAGATCGCGGTACTAGCGGCACAGATACGCAGTATTTT
j_gene: TRBJ2-6; d_gene: .; v_gene: TRBV9; abundance: .; CDR3aa: CASSVSGLGKGANVLTF; CDR3nt: TGTGCCAGCAGCGTATCAGGGCTCGGTAAAGGGGCCAACGTCCTGACTTTC
j_gene: TRBJ2-1; d_gene: TRBD2; v_gene: TRBV5-1; abundance: .; CDR3aa: CASSFLAGYNEQFF; CDR3nt: TGCGCCAGCAGCTTTCTAGCGGGGTACAATGAGCAGTTCTTC
j_gene: TRBJ2-5; d_gene: .; v_gene: TRBV18; abundance: .; CDR3aa: CASSPAGGETQYF; CDR3nt: TGTGCCAGCTCACCGGCAGGGGGGGAGACCCAGTACTTC
j_gene: TRBJ2-1; d_gene: .; v_gene: TRBV12-3/TRBV12-4; abundance: .; CDR3aa: CASSLARSGEQFF; CDR3nt: TGTGCCAGCAGTTTAGCGCGTTCCGGTGAGCAGTTCTTC
j_gene: TRBJ2-3; d_gene: .; v_gene: TRBV20-1; abundance: .; CDR3aa: CSASRTDTQYF; CDR3nt: TGCAGTGCCTCCCGGACAGATACGCAGTATTTT